One and the same sample provided the 9 T cell receptor beta chains below, sequenced in a study of blood T cell repertoires in COVID-19. The protocol was immunoSEQ multiplex PCR, while the TCRdb copy is restricted to in-frame clones and leaves out a portion. Seen here are about 230,000 clones, about four fifths observed once, and the top ten hold roughly 8.8%. Sequenced: peripheral blood. The receptors derive from a man aged 35-49 years with active or convalescent COVID-19.

In its sample, this clone was seen once. V usage is TRBV7-3 and J usage is TRBJ1-1, with 8 bases aligning to TRBD1. V gave up 4 bases and J gave up 2 bases; unmatched junction bases: 6. Germline CDR1 SGHTA, CDR2 FQGTGA. This CDR3 is 15 amino acids long. In DNA form, the CDR3 reads TGTGCCAGCAGCTCTCCCGGGACAGGAAACACTGAAGCTTTCTTT. Residues: CASSSPGTGNTEAFF.

The rearrangement joins TRBV6-5 to TRBJ1-1; 7 bases align to TRBD1. The CDR3 is 15 amino acids. J was trimmed by 2 bases and V by 2 bases; bases with no gene match: 5. The V gene's germline CDR1 is MNHEY and CDR2 SVGAGI. CDR3 residues: CASSYQGTANTEAFF. CDR3 nucleotides: TGTGCCAGCAGTTACCAGGGGACAGCAAACACTGAAGCTTTCTTT.

V is TRBV9 and J is TRBJ2-1; no clear D gene. CDR1 and CDR2 from the germline V gene are SGDLS and YYNGEE. CDR3 length: 13 residues. The ends were cut back, 7 bases at V and 3 bases at J, with 11 bases in the middle. CDR3 region: CASAPNSYNEQFF. In DNA, the CDR3 is TGTGCCAGCGCACCCAACAGCTACAATGAGCAGTTCTTC.

The genes are TRBV3-1 (or the pseudogene TRBV3-2) and TRBJ2-1; TRBD1 matches at 10 bases. Unmatched junction bases numbered 6, after V lost 0 bases and J lost 4 bases. Germline V CDR1 and CDR2: LGHDT, YNNKEL (reference sequence). The CDR3 covers 17 residues. The CDR3 DNA reads as TGTGCCAGCAGCCAAGACTCCGGGACAGGGGCTTACAATGAGCAGTTCTTC. It codes for CASSQDSGTGAYNEQFF.

V and J are TRBV4-1 and TRBJ2-2; D might be TRBD2 (6 bases). The CDR3 runs to 16 residues. The germline V and J ends were trimmed by 0 bases and 3 bases, with 11 bases remaining between them. CDR1 is MGHRA, CDR2 YSYEKL, per germline. The CDR3 DNA reads as TGCGCCAGCAGCCAAGAAATACTAGCCCACACCGGGGAGCTGTTTTTT. This encodes CASSQEILAHTGELFF.

This chain connects TRBV20-1 to TRBJ2-7, with 11 positions matching TRBD2. CDR1 is DFQATT, CDR2 SNEGSKA, per germline (reference sequence). The CDR3 is 14 amino acids. J lost 5 bases, V lost 3 bases, and 6 bases had no gene match. CDR3 residues: CSASDSGRGDEQYF. CDR3 DNA sequence: TGCAGTGCTAGTGATAGCGGGAGGGGGGACGAGCAGTACTTC.

This clone was counted between two and nine times. This rearrangement joins TRBV19 to TRBJ1-5; possible D gene TRBD1, 6 bases. The CDR3 loop spans 12 amino acids. V lost 3 bases to trimming and J lost 8 bases, with 8 bases between them. In germline, CDR1 is LNHDA, CDR2 SQIVND (reference sequence). CDR3 loop: CASSIRGEPQHF. CDR3 coding DNA: TGTGCCAGTAGTATCAGGGGAGAGCCCCAGCATTTT.

The chain uses TRBV15 and TRBJ1-6; D gene uncertain. The CDR3 length is 15 residues. CDR1 and CDR2 from the germline V gene are LNHNV and YYDKDF (reference sequence). Trimming left V 0 bases short and J 8 bases short, with 11 bases between. The CDR3 DNA sequence: TGTGCCACCAGCAGAGATATGGGAGGTGATTCACCCCTCCACTTT. Encoded protein: CATSRDMGGDSPLHF. Looking up the rest from reference TRBV15 and TRBJ1-6 gives the full variable domain: DAMVIQNPRYQVTQFGKPVTLSCSQTLNHNVMYWYQQKSSQAPKLLFHYYDKDFNNEADTPDNFQSRRPNTSFCFLDIRSPGLGDTAMYLCATSRDMGGDSPLHFGNGTRLTVT.

The chain recombines TRBV14 with TRBJ2-1; 7 bases line up with TRBD1. V gave up 2 bases and J gave up 12 bases; unmatched junction bases: 4. CDR3 length equals 12 residues. Germline CDR1 is SGHDN and CDR2 is FVKESK. The DNA of the CDR3 is TGTGCCAGCAGCCAACAGGGACAGTTGCAGTTCTTC. Protein sequence: CASSQQGQLQFF.